These 3 T cell receptor beta chains were all obtained from the same sample, sequenced in a study of blood T cell repertoires in COVID-19. TCRdb's copy holds only in-frame clones and misses some; the assay was immunoSEQ multiplex PCR. This sample has about 490,000 clones; approximately 85% occur once, and the top ten carry roughly 3.2%. The sequencing input was peripheral blood. These receptors all stem from a human donor in a cohort sampled during active COVID-19.

The chain is built from TRBV12-5 and TRBJ1-2; 9 bases agree with TRBD1. V lost 5 bases and J lost 4; bases outside the gene matches: 23. Per germline, CDR1 LGHNT and CDR2 FRNRAP. The CDR3 consists of 20 residues. The CDR3 nucleotides are TGTGCTAGTGGTCCACTTGACACAGGGGGCTCCCTTATCTCCCCCTATGGCTACACCTTC. Amino acid sequence: CASGPLDTGGSLISPYGYTF.

The rearrangement links TRBV18 to TRBJ2-7; a weak D match, TRBD1 (6 bases). CDR3 length equals 15 residues. Per germline, CDR1 KGHSH and CDR2 LQKENI. Deletions cut 6 bases from V and 3 bases from J, with 18 bases between. Here the CDR3 DNA reads TGTGCCAGCTCCCAGACAGGTGGCGGCCACTACGAGCAGTACTTC. Protein sequence: CASSQTGGGHYEQYF.

As regards this clone: The identical CDR3 is also encoded by other nucleotide sequences in the sample. V and J are TRBV7-2 and TRBJ1-1, with D possibly matching TRBD1 (6 bases). V lost 3 bases and J 3 bases, leaving 11 bases between the germline ends. This CDR3 region has 14 residues. Germline V gene data show CDR1 as SGHTA and CDR2 as FQGNSA. CDR3 DNA sequence: TGTGCCAGCAGCTTGTCGCCAGGGGACACTGAAGCTTTCTTT. Encoded protein: CASSLSPGDTEAFF.